The clone carrying this T cell receptor (beta chain) was seen a handful of times. The target antigen is unknown. This CDR3 comprises 15 residues. Germline V gives CDR1 SGHRS, CDR2 YFSETQ. V was cut by 0 bases and J by 4 bases, with 13 bases left in between. These data are taken from a study of T cell responses to AZD1222 COVID-19 vaccine. Whole-study results and caveats: Spike-specific TCR breadth and depth both grew after two AZD1222 doses. Repertoires in all cases were sampled only once the peak T cell response had passed. Among the donors, most were white British and more were female, and clonal diversity was possibly underestimated. Regions 160-218 and 743-854 held dominance among vaccine-associated CD4 TCRs, which spanned spike.

TCRdb keeps only in-frame clones here, not all; method: immunoSEQ multiplex PCR. The data show 80,000 or so clones, 87% seen once. J is TRBJ1-2 and V is TRBV5-1, with a possible D match to TRBD1 (5 bases). The source of this sequence is an adult in good health. Here the sequenced sample was peripheral blood, taken on day 0 of AZD1222 vaccination. The CDR3 reads CASSLEGAHLYGYTF. Written as DNA, the CDR3 is TGCGCCAGCAGCTTGGAAGGGGCCCACCTCTATGGCTACACCTTC.